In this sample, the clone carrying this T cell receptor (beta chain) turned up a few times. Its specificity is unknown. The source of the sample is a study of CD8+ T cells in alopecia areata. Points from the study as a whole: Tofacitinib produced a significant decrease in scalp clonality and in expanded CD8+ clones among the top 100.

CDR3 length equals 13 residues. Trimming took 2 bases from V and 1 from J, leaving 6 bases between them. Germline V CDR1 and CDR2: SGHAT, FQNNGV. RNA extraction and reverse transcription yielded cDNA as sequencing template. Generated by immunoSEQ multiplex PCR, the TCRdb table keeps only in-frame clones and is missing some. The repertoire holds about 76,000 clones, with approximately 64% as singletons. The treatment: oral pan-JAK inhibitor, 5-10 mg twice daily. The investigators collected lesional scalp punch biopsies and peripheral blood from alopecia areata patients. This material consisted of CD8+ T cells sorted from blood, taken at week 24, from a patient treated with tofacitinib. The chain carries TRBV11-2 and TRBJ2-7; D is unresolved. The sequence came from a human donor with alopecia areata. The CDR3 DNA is TGTGCCAGCAGCTTATGGTCTTCCTACGAGCAGTACTTC. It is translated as CASSLWSSYEQYF. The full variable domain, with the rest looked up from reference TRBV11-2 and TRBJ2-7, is EAGVAQSPRYKIIEKRQSVAFWCNPISGHATLYWYQQILGQGPKLLIQFQNNGVVDDSQLPKDRFSAERLKGVDSTLKIQPAKLEDSAVYLCASSLWSSYEQYFGPGTRLTVT.